Listed here is a single TCR beta chain. The sample is drawn from a study of T cell responses to AZD1222 COVID-19 vaccine. Germline V lookup: CDR1 MNHEY, CDR2 SVGAGI. This CDR3 spans 15 amino acids. V shed 0 bases and J shed 2 bases, with 7 bases lying between them. The assay was immunoSEQ multiplex PCR, and TCRdb's table has in-frame clones only and misses some. Of 92,000 or so clones listed, approximately 90% are singletons. Here the sequenced sample was peripheral blood, taken 28 days after the second AZD1222 dose. The TCR comes from an adult who received the AZD1222 COVID-19 vaccine. The genes are TRBV6-5 and TRBJ2-2; D gene ambiguous. The chain's CDR3 is CASSYSGENTGELFF. DNA for the CDR3: TGTGCCAGCAGTTACTCTGGGGAAAACACCGGGGAGCTGTTTTTT.